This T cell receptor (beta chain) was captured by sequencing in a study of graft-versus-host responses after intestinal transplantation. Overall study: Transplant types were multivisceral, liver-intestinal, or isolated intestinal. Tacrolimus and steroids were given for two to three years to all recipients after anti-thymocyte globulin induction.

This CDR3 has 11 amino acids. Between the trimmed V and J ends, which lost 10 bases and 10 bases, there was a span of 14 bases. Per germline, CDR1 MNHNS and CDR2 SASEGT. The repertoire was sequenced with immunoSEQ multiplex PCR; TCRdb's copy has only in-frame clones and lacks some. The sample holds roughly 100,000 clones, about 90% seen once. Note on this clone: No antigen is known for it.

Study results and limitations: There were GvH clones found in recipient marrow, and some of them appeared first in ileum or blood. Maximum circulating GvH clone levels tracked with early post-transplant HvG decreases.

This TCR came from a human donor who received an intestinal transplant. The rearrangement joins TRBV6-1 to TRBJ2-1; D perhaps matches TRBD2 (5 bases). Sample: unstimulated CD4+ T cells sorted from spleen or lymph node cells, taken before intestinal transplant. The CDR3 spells CATLRVLEQFF. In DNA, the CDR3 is TGTGCCACCTTGAGGGTCCTAGAGCAGTTCTTC.